Reported below is one T cell receptor beta chain. Which antigen it targets is not known. Base qualities are not at hand, and no much larger clone is one base apart. The source of the sample is a study of blood T cell repertoires in COVID-19 (dated by TCRdb to 2020 to 2022). In terms of the full investigation: Collaborator samples came from the United States, Italy and Spain and covered acute and convalescent phases of COVID-19. The material from the prospective study consisted of cDNA or gDNA derived from T cells, B-cell-depleted T cells, or PBMCs. Subjects who had been exposed to COVID-19, were actively infected with it, or had recovered from it provided the deeply sampled blood TCRbeta repertoires that made up the dataset. The repertoires were released in a freely available public database meant as a resource for research on the immune response to SARS-CoV-2. Samples were obtained from the ongoing ImmuneRACE study (first 160 participants) and from 1,254 subjects provided by 6 global collaborators. The sample metadata nearly always contained a de-identified subject ID, COVID-19 status, age in years and sex. Where HLA class I and class II types were available, the types were taken from metadata supplied by the sample provider, not from assay-based typing.

The immunoSEQ Assay, a bias-controlled multiplex PCR, was used to amplify TCRbeta CDR3 regions from genomic DNA. The authors processed their data as follows. Within the assay, amplification of reference gene primers was used to estimate how many nucleated cells each sample contained. To quantify the absolute abundance of each unique TCRbeta CDR3 rearrangement, sequence reads were collapsed and filtered. Productive Simpson clonality was computed per sample as the square root of Simpson's diversity index over productive rearrangements. Drawn from immuneACCESS, this table holds only the in-frame rearrangements with V and J called that TCRdb kept. Clones are partly lost; checked studies trace under half to an unresolved V gene and leave the rest unexplained. For V, J and clone size, that table is used; D and trimming come from the DNA. This sample gives hundreds of thousands of clones in total; approximately 88% of them show up just once. Of the sample, roughly 1.2% falls within the top ten clones.

The CDR3 covers 14 residues, taking in both the cysteine and the phenylalanine. The retained sequence is limited to the CDR3, 42 bases, with the frame set at the first base. The germline V gene specifies SGDLS as CDR1 and YYNGEE as CDR2. The junction shows trimming of 0 bases on V and 5 bases on J, and the gene matches do not reach 2 bases of it. What the authors observed across the whole study: The amount of clinical and demographic metadata varied by source and participant and was provided uncurated.

The collaborating institutions used their own protocols to collect whole blood in K2EDTA tubes. For TCRbeta analysis, collaborators shipped samples in one of three forms: frozen whole blood, isolated PBMCs, or DNA extracted from either of those sample types. This clonotype originated in a man between 40 and 49 years old with acute or convalescent COVID-19. The V and J genes are TRBV9 and TRBJ2-7, with 10 central nucleotides matching TRBD2. The sequencing input was peripheral blood. The DNA is as follows: TGTGCCAGCAGCGTAGGGGGGACTAGCGACGAGCAGTACTTC. It is translated as CASSVGGTSDEQYF.